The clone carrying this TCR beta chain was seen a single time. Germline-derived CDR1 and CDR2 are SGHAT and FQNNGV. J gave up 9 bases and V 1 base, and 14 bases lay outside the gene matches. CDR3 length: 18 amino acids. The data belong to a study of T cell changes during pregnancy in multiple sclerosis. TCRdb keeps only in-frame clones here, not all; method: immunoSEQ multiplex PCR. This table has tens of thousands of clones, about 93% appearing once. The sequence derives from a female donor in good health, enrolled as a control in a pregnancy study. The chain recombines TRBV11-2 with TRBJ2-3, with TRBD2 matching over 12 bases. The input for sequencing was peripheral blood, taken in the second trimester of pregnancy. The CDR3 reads CASSLGFPTSGRKSTQYF. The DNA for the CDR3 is TGTGCCAGCAGCTTAGGATTCCCGACTAGCGGGAGAAAGTCGACGCAGTATTTT.